The sequence of this TCR beta chain was determined in a study of radiation and T cells in renal cell carcinoma. Profiled with immunoSEQ multiplex PCR; TCRdb holds only in-frame clones, not every one. The table includes under 35,000 clones, around 85% detected once. This clone showed up just a few times. The junction had 7 bases not matched to a gene; V was cut back by 4 bases and J by 10 bases. This CDR3 contains 13 residues. The germline V gene has CDR1 SEHNR and CDR2 FQNEAQ (reference sequence). Regarding time point: blood 4 weeks post-SBRT, at nephrectomy. Noted treatment: 15 Gy SBRT to primary tumor, nephrectomy 4 weeks later.

The receptor was derived from a man aged 55 to 70 with renal cell carcinoma. The chain recombines TRBV7-9 with TRBJ2-1; 7 bases are a match to TRBD1. The sequences come from blood, collected from a patient whose treatment included radiotherapy and nephrectomy. The CDR3 coding sequence is TGTGCCAGCAGCTACCTGGAGGACAGGGAGCAGTTCTTC. This codes for CASSYLEDREQFF.